Each of the 14 T cell receptor beta chains below was sequenced from the same sample in a study of blood T cell repertoires in COVID-19. This table comes from immunoSEQ multiplex PCR, and its TCRdb copy is limited to in-frame clones, with some not included. This table has hundreds of thousands of clones, around 88% appearing once. The sequenced sample consisted of peripheral blood. These receptors all come from a woman aged 25-40 years with COVID-19, enrolled during active disease.

This clone was counted a few times. J is TRBJ2-6 and V is TRBV5-1, with a possible D match to TRBD1 (5 bases). This CDR3 is built from 15 residues. Trimming removed 0 bases from V and 2 bases from J, with 6 bases in between. Germline values: CDR1 SGHRS, CDR2 YFSETQ. The CDR3 DNA reads TGCGCCAGCAGCTTGGAAGGGGCTGGGGCCAACGTCCTGACTTTC. Encoded protein: CASSLEGAGANVLTF. The variable domain in full, completed from reference TRBV5-1 and TRBJ2-6, reads KAGVTQTPRYLIKTRGQQVTLSCSPISGHRSVSWYQQTPGQGLQFLFEYFSETQRNKGNFPGRFSGRQFSNSRSEMNVSTLELGDSALYLCASSLEGAGANVLTFGAGSRLTVL.

The V gene is TRBV19, the J gene TRBJ1-2; TRBD1 matches 8 bases. CDR3 size: 15 residues. Looked up from germline, CDR1 is LNHDA and CDR2 is SQIVND (reference sequence). The J segment lost 0 bases and the V segment lost 5 bases, leaving 5 bases of the junction unmatched. In DNA form, the CDR3 reads TGTGCCAGTAGTGTTCAGGGGGCTACTAACTATGGCTACACCTTC. This gives the protein CASSVQGATNYGYTF.

This sequence joins TRBV19 and TRBJ1-3; D perhaps matches TRBD1 (6 bases). The CDR3 has 15 amino acids. V gave up 4 bases and J gave up 3 bases, with 13 bases separating them. CDR1 LNHDA and CDR2 SQIVND come from the germline V gene (reference sequence). Here the CDR3 reads CASSTRRQDGNTIYF. The CDR3 nucleotides are TGTGCCAGTAGTACTCGGCGACAGGATGGAAACACCATATATTTT. The variable domain in full, completed from reference TRBV19 and TRBJ1-3, reads DGGITQSPKYLFRKEGQNVTLSCEQNLNHDAMYWYRQDPGQGLRLIYYSQIVNDFQKGDIAEGYSVSREKKESFPLTVTSAQKNPTAFYLCASSTRRQDGNTIYFGEGSWLTVV.

The chain has TRBV5-1 and TRBJ2-3, with 12 bases that match TRBD2. With 3 bases clipped from V and 6 bases from J, the junction kept 8 bases outside the gene matches. CDR3 length equals 16 residues. The germline V gene has CDR1 SGHRS and CDR2 YFSETQ. The DNA of the CDR3 is TGCGCCAGCAGCTCGCAACTAGCGGGGGGTATGGATACGCAGTATTTT. It translates to CASSSQLAGGMDTQYF.

The gene calls are TRBV2 and TRBJ2-7, with 9 bases fitting TRBD2. CDR1 is SNHLY and CDR2 is FYNNEI in the germline V gene. This CDR3 region has 15 residues. Trimming cost V 4 bases and J 2 bases; bases outside gene matches: 6. In DNA form, the CDR3 reads TGTGCCAGCAGTGCCGCTAGCGGGGCCCCCTACGAGCAGTACTTC. Translated, it gives CASSAASGAPYEQYF.

The chain recombines TRBV6-6 with TRBJ2-3, with TRBD1 matching 7 bases. The V segment lost 5 bases and the J segment 0 bases; nucleotides outside the gene matches: 11. From germline, CDR1 is MNHNY and CDR2 SVGAGI (reference sequence). The CDR3 spans 17 residues. The CDR3 sequence: CASSHDFGTASTDTQYF. The CDR3 nucleotides are TGTGCCAGCAGTCACGATTTCGGGACAGCTAGCACAGATACGCAGTATTTT.

The chain links TRBV6-1 to TRBJ2-7; TRBD1 aligns across 7 bases. Germline V gene lookup returns CDR1 MNHNS and CDR2 SASEGT. J was trimmed by 4 bases and V by 3 bases; bases with no gene match: 6. CDR3 length: 14 residues. CDR3 region: CASSDGTALYEQYV. The CDR3 nucleotides are TGTGCCAGCAGTGACGGGACAGCGCTATACGAGCAGTACGTC.

The V call is TRBV6-2 or TRBV6-3, the J call TRBJ2-7, with 8 bases that match TRBD1. V lost 6 bases, J lost 2 bases, and 9 bases stayed unmatched. CDR1 and CDR2 (germline): MNHEY, SVGEGT. The CDR3 has 15 amino acids. The CDR3: CASSPQGVPPYEQYF. CDR3 nucleotides: TGTGCCAGCAGCCCACAGGGGGTCCCCCCCTACGAGCAGTACTTC.

This rearrangement joins TRBV9 to TRBJ2-2; 15 nucleotides match TRBD2. The germline V gene encodes CDR1 SGDLS and CDR2 YYNGEE. The CDR3 is made up of 17 amino acids. V shed 3 bases, J shed 6 bases, and the junction held 6 bases outside the gene matches. The CDR3 region has the DNA TGTGCCAGCAGCGCCTTCGGGACTAGCGGGAGGTCCGGGGAGCTGTTTTTT. Amino acids: CASSAFGTSGRSGELFF.

The gene calls are TRBV28 and TRBJ2-7; tentative D call: TRBD1 (5 bases). Per the germline V gene, CDR1 is MDHEN and CDR2 is SYDVKM. The CDR3 sequence is 16 residues long. Trimming stripped 6 bases from V and 3 bases from J, with 21 bases between. This CDR3 reads CASSPNRRAVYYEQYF. The CDR3 nucleotides are TGTGCCAGCAGCCCGAACCGCAGGGCTGTTTACTACGAGCAGTACTTC.

This chain connects TRBV5-5 to TRBJ2-7, with D maybe TRBD2 (5 bases). The CDR3 is 14 residues long. The ends were cut back, 4 bases at V and 2 bases at J, with 13 bases in the middle. Germline CDR1 and CDR2: SGHKS and YYEKEE (reference sequence). CDR3 protein: CASSPLEVPYEQYV. Here the CDR3 DNA reads TGTGCCAGCAGCCCCCTGGAGGTCCCCTACGAGCAGTACGTC.

The V gene is TRBV7-2, the J gene TRBJ1-1; D remains unclear. The germline V gene encodes CDR1 SGHTA and CDR2 FQGNSA. CDR3 length: 13 residues. V was pared by 5 bases and J by 8 bases, with 15 bases between. The CDR3 loop is CASSAQERVEAFF. CDR3 nucleotide sequence: TGTGCCAGCAGCGCTCAGGAGCGGGTGGAAGCTTTCTTT.

V gene TRBV11-3 combines with J gene TRBJ1-6, with 7 bases that match TRBD1. The trim removed 0 bases at V and 7 bases at J, leaving 3 bases unmatched. This CDR3 is built from 15 residues. Germline assignment: CDR1 SGHNT and CDR2 YENEEA. The CDR3 loop reads CASSLEGQSNSPLHF. CDR3 sequence (DNA): TGTGCCAGCAGCTTAGAGGGACAGTCGAATTCACCCCTCCACTTT. The full variable domain, rest sourced from reference TRBV11-3 and TRBJ1-6, is EAGVVQSPRYKIIEKKQPVAFWCNPISGHNTLYWYLQNLGQGPELLIRYENEEAVDDSQLPKDRFSAERLKGVDSTLKIQPAELGDSAVYLCASSLEGQSNSPLHFGNGTRLTVT.

The chain carries TRBV9 and TRBJ1-1; a possible D gene is TRBD1 (5 bases). The germline V and J ends were trimmed by 4 bases and 0 bases, with 10 bases remaining between them. The V gene's germline CDR1 is SGDLS and CDR2 YYNGEE. The CDR3 is 14 amino acids. The CDR3: CASSMTDMNTEAFF. The CDR3 DNA reads as TGTGCCAGCAGCATGACAGATATGAACACTGAAGCTTTCTTT.